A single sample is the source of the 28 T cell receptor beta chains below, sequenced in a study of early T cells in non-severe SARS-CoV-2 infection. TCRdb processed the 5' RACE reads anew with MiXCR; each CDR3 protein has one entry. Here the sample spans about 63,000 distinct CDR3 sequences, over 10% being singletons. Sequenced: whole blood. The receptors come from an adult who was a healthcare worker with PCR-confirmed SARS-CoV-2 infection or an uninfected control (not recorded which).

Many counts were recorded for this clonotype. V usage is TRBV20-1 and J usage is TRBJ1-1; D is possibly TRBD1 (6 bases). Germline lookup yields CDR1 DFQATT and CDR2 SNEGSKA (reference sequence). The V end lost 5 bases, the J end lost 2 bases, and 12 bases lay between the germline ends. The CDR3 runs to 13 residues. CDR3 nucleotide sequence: TGCAGTGCTGGCCCGGGACAAAACACTGAAGCTTTCTTT. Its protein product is CSAGPGQNTEAFF.

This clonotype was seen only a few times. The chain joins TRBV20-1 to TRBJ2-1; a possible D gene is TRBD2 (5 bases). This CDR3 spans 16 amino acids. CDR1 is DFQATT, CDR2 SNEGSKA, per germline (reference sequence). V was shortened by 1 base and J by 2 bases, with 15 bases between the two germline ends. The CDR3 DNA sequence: TGCAGTGCTAGAGCGGCGGGCGCCGGGCCCTACAATGAGCAGTTCTTC. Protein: CSARAAGAGPYNEQFF.

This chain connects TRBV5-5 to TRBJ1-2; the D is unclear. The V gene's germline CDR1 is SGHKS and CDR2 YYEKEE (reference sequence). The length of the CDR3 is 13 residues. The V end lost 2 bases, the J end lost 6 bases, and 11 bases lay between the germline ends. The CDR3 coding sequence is TGTGCCAGCAGCTTTCGACCCCCTGATGGCTACACCTTC. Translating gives CASSFRPPDGYTF.

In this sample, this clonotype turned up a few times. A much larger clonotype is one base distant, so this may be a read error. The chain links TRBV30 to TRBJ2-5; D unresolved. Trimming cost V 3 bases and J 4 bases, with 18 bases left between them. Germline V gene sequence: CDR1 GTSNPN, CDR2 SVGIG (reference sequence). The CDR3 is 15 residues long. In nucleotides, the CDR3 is TGTGCCTGGAGAGCTCTTGAGGTTACCACAGAGACCCAGTACTTC. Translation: CAWRALEVTTETQYF.

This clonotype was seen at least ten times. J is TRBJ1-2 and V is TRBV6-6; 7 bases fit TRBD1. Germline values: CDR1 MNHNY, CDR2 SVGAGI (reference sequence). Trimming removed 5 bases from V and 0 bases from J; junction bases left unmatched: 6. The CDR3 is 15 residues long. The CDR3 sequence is CASSPPTGSNYGYTF. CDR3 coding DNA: TGTGCCAGCAGTCCGCCGACAGGGTCTAACTATGGCTACACCTTC.

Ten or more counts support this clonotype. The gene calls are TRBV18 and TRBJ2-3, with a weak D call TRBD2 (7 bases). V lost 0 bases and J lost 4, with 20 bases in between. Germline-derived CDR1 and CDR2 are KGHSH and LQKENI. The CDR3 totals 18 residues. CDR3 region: CASSPPVARGAAADTQYF. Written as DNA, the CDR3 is TGTGCCAGCTCACCACCGGTAGCCCGGGGGGCCGCTGCAGATACGCAGTATTTT.

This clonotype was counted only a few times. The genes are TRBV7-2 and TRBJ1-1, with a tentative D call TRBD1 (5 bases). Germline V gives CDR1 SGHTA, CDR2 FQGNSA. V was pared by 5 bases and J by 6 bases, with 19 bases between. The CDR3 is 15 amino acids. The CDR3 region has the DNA TGTGCCAGCAGCCATGCTGGTCGGGGGATTCCTGAAGCTTTCTTT. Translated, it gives CASSHAGRGIPEAFF. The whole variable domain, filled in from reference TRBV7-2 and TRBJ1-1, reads GAGVSQSPSNKVTEKGKDVELRCDPISGHTALYWYRQSLGQGLEFLIYFQGNSAPDKSGLPSDRFSAERTGGSVSTLTIQRTQQEDSAVYLCASSHAGRGIPEAFFGQGTRLTVV.

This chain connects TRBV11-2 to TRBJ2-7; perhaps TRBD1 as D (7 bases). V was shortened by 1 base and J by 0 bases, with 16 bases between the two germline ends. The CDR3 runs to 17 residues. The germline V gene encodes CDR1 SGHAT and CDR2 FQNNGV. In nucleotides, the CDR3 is TGTGCCAGCAGCTTAGGTGGGGTCAGGGGGGTCTCCTACGAGCAGTACTTC. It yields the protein CASSLGGVRGVSYEQYF.

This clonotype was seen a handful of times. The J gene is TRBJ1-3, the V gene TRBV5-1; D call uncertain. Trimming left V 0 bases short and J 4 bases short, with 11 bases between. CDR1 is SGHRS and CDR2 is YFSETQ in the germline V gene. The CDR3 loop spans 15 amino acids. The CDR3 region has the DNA TGCGCCAGCAGCTTGGATCGGGCTCGCGGAAACACCATATATTTT. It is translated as CASSLDRARGNTIYF.

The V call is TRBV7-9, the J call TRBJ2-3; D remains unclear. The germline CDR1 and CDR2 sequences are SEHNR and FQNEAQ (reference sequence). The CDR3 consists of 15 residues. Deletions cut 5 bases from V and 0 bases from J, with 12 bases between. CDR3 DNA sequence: TGTGCCAGCAGCCCCGGCGTAGGCAGCACAGATACGCAGTATTTT. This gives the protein CASSPGVGSTDTQYF.

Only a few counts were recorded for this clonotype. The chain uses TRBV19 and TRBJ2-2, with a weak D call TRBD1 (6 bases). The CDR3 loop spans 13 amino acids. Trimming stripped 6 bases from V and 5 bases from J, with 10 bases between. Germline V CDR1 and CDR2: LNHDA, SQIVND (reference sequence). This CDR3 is CASRTRGTGELFF. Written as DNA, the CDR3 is TGTGCCAGTAGGACCAGGGGAACCGGGGAGCTGTTTTTT.

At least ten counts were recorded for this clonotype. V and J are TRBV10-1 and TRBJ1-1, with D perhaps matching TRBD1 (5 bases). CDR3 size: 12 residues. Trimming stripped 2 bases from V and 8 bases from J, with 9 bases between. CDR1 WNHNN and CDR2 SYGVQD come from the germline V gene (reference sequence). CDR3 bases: TGCGCCAGCAGTGAGGACAGACGGGAAGCTTTCTTT. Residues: CASSEDRREAFF.

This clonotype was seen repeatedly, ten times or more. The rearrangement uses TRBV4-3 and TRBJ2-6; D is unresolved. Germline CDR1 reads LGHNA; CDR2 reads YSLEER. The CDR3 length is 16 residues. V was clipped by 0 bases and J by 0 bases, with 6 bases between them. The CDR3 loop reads CASSQDRYSGANVLTF. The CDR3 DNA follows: TGCGCCAGCAGCCAAGATCGTTACTCTGGGGCCAACGTCCTGACTTTC.

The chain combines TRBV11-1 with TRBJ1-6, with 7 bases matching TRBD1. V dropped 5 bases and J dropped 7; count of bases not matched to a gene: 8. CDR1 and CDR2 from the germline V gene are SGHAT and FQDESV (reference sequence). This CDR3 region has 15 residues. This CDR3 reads CASSPRQGRNSPLHF. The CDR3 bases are TGTGCCAGCAGCCCCCGACAGGGCCGGAATTCACCCCTCCACTTT. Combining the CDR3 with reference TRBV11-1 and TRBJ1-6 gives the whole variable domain EAEVAQSPRYKITEKSQAVAFWCDPISGHATLYWYRQILGQGPELLVQFQDESVVDDSQLPKDRFSAERLKGVDSTLKIQPAELGDSAMYLCASSPRQGRNSPLHFGNGTRLTVT.

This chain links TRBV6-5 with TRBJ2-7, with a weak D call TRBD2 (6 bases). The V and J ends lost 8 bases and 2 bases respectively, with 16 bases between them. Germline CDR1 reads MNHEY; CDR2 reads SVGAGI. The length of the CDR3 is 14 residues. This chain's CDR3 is CASGKGLYAYEQYF. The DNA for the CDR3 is TGTGCCAGCGGGAAGGGACTTTATGCCTACGAGCAGTACTTC.

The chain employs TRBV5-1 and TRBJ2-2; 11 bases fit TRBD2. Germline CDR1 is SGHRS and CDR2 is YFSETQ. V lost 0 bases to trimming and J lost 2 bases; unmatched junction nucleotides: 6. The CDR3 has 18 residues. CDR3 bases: TGCGCCAGCAGCTTGGAGACTAGCGGGGCGGGCAACACCGGGGAGCTGTTTTTT. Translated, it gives CASSLETSGAGNTGELFF.

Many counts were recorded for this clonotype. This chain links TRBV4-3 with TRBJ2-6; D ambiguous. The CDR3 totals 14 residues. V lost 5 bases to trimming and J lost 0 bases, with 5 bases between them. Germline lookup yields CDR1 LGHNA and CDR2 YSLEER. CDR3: CASSYSSGANVLTF. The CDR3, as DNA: TGCGCCAGCAGCTATAGCTCTGGGGCCAACGTCCTGACTTTC.

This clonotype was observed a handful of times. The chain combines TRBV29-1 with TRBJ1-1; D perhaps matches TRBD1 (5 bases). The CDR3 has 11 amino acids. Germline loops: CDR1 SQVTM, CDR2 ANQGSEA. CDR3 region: CRPRGSTEAFF. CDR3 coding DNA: TGCAGACCCCGGGGGAGCACTGAAGCTTTCTTT.

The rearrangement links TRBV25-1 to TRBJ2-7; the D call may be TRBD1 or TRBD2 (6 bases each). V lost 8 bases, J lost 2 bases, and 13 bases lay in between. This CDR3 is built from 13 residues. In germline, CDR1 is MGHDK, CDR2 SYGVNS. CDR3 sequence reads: CASRPGDTYEQYF. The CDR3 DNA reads TGTGCCAGCCGCCCGGGGGACACCTACGAGCAGTACTTC.

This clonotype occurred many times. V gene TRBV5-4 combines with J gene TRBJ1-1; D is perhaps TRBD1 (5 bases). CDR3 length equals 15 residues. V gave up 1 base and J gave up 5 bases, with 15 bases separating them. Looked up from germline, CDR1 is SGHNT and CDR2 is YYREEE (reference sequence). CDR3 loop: CASSLSKGLGTEAFF. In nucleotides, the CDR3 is TGTGCCAGCAGCTTGTCGAAGGGGCTGGGGACTGAAGCTTTCTTT.

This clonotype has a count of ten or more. The CDR3 coding sequence is TGTGCCAGCAGCTTTAGGGGCGCGGGCACAGATACGCAGTATTTT. As protein: CASSFRGAGTDTQYF. The chain links TRBV11-2 to TRBJ2-3; D might be TRBD1 (5 bases). The germline V gene encodes CDR1 SGHAT and CDR2 FQNNGV. V was trimmed by 3 bases and J by 1 base, leaving 11 bases between them. The CDR3 is made up of 15 amino acids. Looking up the rest from reference TRBV11-2 and TRBJ2-3 gives the full variable domain: EAGVAQSPRYKIIEKRQSVAFWCNPISGHATLYWYQQILGQGPKLLIQFQNNGVVDDSQLPKDRFSAERLKGVDSTLKIQPAKLEDSAVYLCASSFRGAGTDTQYFGPGTRLTVL.

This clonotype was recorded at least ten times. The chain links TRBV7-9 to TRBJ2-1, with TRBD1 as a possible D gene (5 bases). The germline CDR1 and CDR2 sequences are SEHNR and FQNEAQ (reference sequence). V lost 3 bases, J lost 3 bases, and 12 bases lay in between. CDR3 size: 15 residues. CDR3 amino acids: CASSFSGPVYNEQFF. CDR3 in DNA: TGTGCCAGCAGCTTTTCAGGGCCCGTCTACAATGAGCAGTTCTTC.

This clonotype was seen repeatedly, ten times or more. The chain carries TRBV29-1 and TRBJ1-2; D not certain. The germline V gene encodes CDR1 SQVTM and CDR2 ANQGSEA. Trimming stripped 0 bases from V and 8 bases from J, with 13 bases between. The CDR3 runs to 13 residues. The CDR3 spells CSVEEVEIVGYTF. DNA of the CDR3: TGCAGCGTTGAAGAGGTTGAGATCGTCGGCTACACCTTC.

CDR3 sequence: CASSPRQALSGANVLTF. CDR3 in DNA: TGTGCCAGCAGTCCAAGACAGGCGCTCTCTGGGGCCAACGTCCTGACTTTC. This chain links TRBV6-5 with TRBJ2-6; tentatively, D is TRBD1 (6 bases). Germline assignment: CDR1 MNHEY and CDR2 SVGAGI. Trimming stripped 5 bases from V and 0 bases from J, with 14 bases between. The CDR3 covers 17 residues.

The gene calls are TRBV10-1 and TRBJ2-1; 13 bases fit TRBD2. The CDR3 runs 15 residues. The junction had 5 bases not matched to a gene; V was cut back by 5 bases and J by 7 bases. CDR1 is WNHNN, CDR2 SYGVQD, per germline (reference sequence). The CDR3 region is CASSPGTSGVNEQFF. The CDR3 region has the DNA TGCGCCAGCAGTCCCGGGACTAGCGGGGTAAATGAGCAGTTCTTC.

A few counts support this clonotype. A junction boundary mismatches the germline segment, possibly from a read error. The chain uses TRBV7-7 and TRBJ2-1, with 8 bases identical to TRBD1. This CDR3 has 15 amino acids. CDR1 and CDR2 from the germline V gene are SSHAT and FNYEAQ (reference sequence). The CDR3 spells CASSLGTGSYNEQFF. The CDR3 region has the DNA TGTGCTAGCAGCTTAGGGACAGGTTCCTACAATGAGCAGTTCTTC.

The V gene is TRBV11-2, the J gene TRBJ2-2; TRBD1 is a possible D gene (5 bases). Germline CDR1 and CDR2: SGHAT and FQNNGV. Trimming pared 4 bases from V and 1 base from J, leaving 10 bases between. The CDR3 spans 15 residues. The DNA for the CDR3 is TGTGCCAGCAGCTGGGGCAGGCAGAACACCGGGGAGCTGTTTTTT. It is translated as CASSWGRQNTGELFF.

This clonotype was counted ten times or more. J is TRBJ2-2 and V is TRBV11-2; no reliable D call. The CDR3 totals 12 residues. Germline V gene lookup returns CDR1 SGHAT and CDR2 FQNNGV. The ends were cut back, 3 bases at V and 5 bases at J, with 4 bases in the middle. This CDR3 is CASSFRTGELFF. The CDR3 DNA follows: TGTGCCAGCAGCTTCAGGACCGGGGAGCTGTTTTTT.